This TCR beta chain appears in the sequencing data of a study of tumor-infiltrating lymphocytes in glioblastoma multiforme (TCRdb year 2017). General notes on the study: The study tested whether intratumoral genomic heterogeneity fosters TIL diversity by jointly investigating somatic mutations, TIL diversity and immune response activity. Broad study findings and their caveats: Clone frequencies may be distorted by RNA-based TCR sequencing because unequal numbers of TCR transcripts are carried by T cells. The authors noted that sorting T cells into functional subsets, which was not done in this study, would be a future improvement. Generalizability is limited because the TCR and somatic mutation analysis included only one glioblastoma patient.

This clonotype was recorded a few times. Its antigen is currently not known. The sample holds no much larger clone one base away, and base qualities are not on file. A modified ARM-PCR protocol with multiple V-beta primers and a C-beta primer was used to build TCRB libraries from RNA via three nested multiplex PCR rounds. Starting from 0.5 ug of total RNA, TCRB-specific cDNA was synthesized using ProtoScript II Reverse Transcriptase and a C-beta primer. The description of the TCRB libraries did not include any unique molecular identifiers. In the third PCR, barcodes and adapters were added over about 23 cycles using Deep VentR (exo-) polymerase, and bands of 250-500 bp were then gel purified. TCRB libraries were sequenced with 250 bp paired-end reads on an Illumina HiSeq 2500. For the original study's pipeline: Trimmomatic was used to clean reads, FLASH to merge reads, MiGEC to assign V, D and J segments, and VDJtools to perform the analysis. Repertoire diversity was quantified with the Shannon-Wiener diversity index calculated using VDJtools. In-frame beta chains were kept once TCRdb had trimmed the public reads at Q25 with fastp and called clones with MiXCR. Rows matching on CDR3 protein sequence are summarized as one entry with the most common DNA and genes. These V and J calls originate from TCRdb's pipeline instead of the authors' own analysis. This sample is represented by 15,000 or so distinct CDR3 sequences; roughly 73% of them were singletons. In total, the top ten clones hold 37% of the sample.

The AllPrep DNA/RNA mini kit was used to purify genomic DNA and total RNA at the same time from each of the roughly ten tumor samples. OD 260/280 ratios above 1.9 and RNA integrity numbers above 6.5 were observed for all RNA. The CDR3 sequence holds 14 residues, the cysteine and phenylalanine included. Here the CDR3 DNA is all that survives: 42 bases in frame from base 1. CDR1 and CDR2 are drawn from the germline V gene: SNHLY, FYNNEI. V loses 0 bases, J loses 3 bases, and the germline ends lie 9 bases apart. The TCR comes from a male donor with glioblastoma. The sequence joins TRBV2 to TRBJ2-7, with the D gene not confidently named. The source material was brain tumor tissue. The nucleotide sequence reads as follows: TGTGCCAGCAGTGAAGCGAGAGAGAACTACGAGCAGTACTTC. Translated, this is CASSEARENYEQYF.